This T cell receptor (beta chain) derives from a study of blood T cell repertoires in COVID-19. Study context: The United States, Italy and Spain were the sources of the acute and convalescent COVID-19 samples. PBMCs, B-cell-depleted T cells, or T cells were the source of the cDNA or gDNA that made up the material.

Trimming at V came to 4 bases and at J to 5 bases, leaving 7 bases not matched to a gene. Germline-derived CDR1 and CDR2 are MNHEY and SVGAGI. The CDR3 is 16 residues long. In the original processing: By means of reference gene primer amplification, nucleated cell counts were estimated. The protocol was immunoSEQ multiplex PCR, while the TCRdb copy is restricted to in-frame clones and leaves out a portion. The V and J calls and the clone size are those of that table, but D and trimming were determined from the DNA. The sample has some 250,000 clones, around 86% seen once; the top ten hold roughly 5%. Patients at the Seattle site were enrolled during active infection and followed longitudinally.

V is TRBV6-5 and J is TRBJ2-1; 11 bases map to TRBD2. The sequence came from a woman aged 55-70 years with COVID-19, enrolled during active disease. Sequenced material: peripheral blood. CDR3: CASSFRPGLADNEQFF. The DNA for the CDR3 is TGTGCCAGCAGTTTCCGACCGGGACTAGCGGACAATGAGCAGTTCTTC.